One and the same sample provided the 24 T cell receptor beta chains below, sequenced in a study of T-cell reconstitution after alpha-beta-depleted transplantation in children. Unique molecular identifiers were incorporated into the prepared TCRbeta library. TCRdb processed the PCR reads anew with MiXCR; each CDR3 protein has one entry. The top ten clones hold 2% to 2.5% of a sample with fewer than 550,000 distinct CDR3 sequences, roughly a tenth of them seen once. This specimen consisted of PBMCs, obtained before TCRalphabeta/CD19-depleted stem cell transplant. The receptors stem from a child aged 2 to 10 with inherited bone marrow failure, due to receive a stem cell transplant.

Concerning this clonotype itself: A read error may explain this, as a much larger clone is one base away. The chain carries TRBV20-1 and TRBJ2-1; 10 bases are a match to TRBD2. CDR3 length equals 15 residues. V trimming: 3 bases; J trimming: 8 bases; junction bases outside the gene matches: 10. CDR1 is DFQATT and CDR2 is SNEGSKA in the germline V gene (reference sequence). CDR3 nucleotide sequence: TGCAGTGCTAGCCGAGGACTAGCGGCAGTGGATGAGCAGTTCTTC. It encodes CSASRGLAAVDEQFF.

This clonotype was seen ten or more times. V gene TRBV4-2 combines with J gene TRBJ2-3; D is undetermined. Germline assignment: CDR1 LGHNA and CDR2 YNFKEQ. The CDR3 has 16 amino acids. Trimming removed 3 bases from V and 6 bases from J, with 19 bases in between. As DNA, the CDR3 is TGTGCCAGCAGCCACACACCCTCGGGTGTGGTTGATACGCAGTATTTT. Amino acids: CASSHTPSGVVDTQYF.

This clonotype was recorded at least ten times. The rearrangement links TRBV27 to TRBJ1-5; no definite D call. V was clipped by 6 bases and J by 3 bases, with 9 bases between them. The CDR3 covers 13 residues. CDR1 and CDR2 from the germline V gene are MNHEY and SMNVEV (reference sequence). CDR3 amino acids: CASRGRVNQPQHF. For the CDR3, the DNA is TGTGCCAGCAGAGGGAGGGTCAATCAGCCCCAGCATTTT.

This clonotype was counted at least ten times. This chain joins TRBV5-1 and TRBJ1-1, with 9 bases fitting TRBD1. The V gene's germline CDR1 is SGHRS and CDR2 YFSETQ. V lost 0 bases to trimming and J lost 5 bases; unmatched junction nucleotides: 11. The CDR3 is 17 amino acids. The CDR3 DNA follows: TGCGCCAGCAGCTTGGTTCCCCCGGGACAGGGAGGGACTGAAGCTTTCTTT. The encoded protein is CASSLVPPGQGGTEAFF.

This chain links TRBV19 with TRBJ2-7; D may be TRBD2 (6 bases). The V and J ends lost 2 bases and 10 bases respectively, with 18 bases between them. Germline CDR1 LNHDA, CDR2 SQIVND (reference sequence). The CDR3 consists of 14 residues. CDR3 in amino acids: CASSILLGTAGQYF. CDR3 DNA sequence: TGTGCCAGTAGTATACTTCTCGGAACAGCGGGTCAGTACTTC.

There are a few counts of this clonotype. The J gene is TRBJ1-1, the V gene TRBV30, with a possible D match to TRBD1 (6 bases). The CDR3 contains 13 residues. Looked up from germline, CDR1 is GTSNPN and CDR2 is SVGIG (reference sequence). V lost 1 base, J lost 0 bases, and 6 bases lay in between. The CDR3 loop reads CAWSEGVNTEAFF. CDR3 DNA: TGTGCCTGGAGTGAGGGGGTGAACACTGAAGCTTTCTTT.

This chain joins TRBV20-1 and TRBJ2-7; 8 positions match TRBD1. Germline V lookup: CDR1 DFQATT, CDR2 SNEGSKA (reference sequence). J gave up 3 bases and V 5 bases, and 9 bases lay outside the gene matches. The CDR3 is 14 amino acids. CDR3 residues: CSAYRTGTNYEQYF. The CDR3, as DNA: TGCAGTGCTTACAGGACAGGGACAAACTACGAGCAGTACTTC.

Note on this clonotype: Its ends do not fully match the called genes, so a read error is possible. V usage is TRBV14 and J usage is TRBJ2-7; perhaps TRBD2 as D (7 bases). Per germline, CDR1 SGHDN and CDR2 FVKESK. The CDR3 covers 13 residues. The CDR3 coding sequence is TGTGCCTGCAGAAGGGGGGGGACTTACGAGCAGTACTTC. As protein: CACRRGGTYEQYF.

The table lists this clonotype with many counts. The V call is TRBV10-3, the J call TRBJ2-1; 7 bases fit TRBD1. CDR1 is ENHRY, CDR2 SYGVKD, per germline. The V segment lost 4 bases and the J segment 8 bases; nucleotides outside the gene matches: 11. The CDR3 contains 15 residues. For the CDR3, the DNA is TGTGCCATCAGTGCGACAGGGAACCTCTTGCATGAGCAGTTCTTC. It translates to CAISATGNLLHEQFF.

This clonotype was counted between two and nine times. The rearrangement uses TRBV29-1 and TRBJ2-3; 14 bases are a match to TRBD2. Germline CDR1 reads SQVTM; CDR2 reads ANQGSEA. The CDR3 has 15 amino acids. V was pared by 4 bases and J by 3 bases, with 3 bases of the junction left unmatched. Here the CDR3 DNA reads TGCAGCGTTGGGGGACTAGCGGGAGTTACAGATACGCAGTATTTT. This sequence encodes CSVGGLAGVTDTQYF.

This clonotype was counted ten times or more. The CDR3 DNA follows: TGTGCCAGCAGTTTACCACCATGGGGAGAGCAGTACTTC. Its translation: CASSLPPWGEQYF. The chain recombines TRBV27 with TRBJ2-7; no reliable D call. The germline V gene encodes CDR1 MNHEY and CDR2 SMNVEV (reference sequence). CDR3 length equals 13 residues. Deletions cut 2 bases from V and 7 bases from J, with 12 bases between.

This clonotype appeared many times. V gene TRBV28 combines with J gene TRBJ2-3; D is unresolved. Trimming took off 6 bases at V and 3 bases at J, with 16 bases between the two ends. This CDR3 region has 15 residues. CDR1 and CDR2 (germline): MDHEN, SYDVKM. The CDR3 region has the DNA TGTGCCAGCAGCCCCCGTGGTCCTTTAACAGATACGCAGTATTTT. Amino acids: CASSPRGPLTDTQYF.

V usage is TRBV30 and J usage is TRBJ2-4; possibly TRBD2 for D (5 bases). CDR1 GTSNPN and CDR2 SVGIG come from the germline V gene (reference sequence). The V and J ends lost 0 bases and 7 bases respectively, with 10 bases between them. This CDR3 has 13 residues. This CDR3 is CAWSVAGGNIQYF. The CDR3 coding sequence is TGTGCCTGGAGTGTTGCGGGCGGGAACATTCAGTACTTC.

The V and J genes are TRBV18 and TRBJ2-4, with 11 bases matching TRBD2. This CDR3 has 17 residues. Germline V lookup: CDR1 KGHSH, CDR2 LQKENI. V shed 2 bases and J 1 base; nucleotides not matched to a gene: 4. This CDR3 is CASSPTSGSAAKNIQYF. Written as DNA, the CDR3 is TGTGCCAGCTCACCAACTAGCGGGAGCGCGGCCAAAAACATTCAGTACTTC.

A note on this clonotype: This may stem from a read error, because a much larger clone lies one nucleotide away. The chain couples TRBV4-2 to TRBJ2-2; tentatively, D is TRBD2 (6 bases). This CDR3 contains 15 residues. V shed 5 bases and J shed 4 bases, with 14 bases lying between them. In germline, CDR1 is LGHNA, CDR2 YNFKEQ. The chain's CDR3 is CASSTPAGSTGELFF. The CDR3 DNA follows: TGTGCCAGCAGCACGCCAGCGGGTAGCACCGGGGAGCTGTTTTTT.

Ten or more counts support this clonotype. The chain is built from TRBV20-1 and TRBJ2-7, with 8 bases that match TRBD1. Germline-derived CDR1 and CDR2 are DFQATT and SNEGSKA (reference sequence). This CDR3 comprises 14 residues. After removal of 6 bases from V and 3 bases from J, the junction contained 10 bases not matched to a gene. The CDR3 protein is CSAGAGQGGYEQYF. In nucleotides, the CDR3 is TGCAGTGCCGGCGCCGGACAGGGTGGCTACGAGCAGTACTTC.

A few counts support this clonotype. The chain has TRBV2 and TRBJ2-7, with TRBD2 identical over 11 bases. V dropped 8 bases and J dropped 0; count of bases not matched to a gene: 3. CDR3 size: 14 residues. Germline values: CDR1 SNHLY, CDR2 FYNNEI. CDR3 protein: CASLLAGDSYEQYF. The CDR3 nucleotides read TGTGCCAGCCTACTAGCGGGGGACTCCTACGAGCAGTACTTC.

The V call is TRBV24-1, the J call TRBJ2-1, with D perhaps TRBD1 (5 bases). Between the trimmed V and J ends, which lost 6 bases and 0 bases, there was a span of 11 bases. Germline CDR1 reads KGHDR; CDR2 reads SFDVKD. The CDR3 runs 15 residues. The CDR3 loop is CATSRTGSSYNEQFF. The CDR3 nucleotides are TGTGCCACCAGTAGAACAGGAAGCTCCTACAATGAGCAGTTCTTC.

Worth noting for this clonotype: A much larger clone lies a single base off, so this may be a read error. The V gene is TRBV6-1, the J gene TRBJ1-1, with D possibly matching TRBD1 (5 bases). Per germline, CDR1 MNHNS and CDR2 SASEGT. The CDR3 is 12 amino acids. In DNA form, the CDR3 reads TGTGCCAGCGGTGATTGGGGGACTGAAGCTTTCTTT. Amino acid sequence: CASGDWGTEAFF.

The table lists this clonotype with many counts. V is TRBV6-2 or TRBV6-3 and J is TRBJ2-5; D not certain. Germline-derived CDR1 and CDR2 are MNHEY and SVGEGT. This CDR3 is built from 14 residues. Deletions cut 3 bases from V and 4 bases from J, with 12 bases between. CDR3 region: CASSYPQGIETQYF. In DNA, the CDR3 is TGTGCCAGCAGTTATCCTCAAGGCATAGAGACCCAGTACTTC.

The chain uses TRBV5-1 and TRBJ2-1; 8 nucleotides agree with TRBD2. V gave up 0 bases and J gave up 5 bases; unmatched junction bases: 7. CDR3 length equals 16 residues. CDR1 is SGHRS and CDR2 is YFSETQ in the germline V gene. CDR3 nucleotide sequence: TGCGCCAGCAGCTTGGAGTCGGCTAGCGGGCACAATGAGCAGTTCTTC. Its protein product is CASSLESASGHNEQFF.

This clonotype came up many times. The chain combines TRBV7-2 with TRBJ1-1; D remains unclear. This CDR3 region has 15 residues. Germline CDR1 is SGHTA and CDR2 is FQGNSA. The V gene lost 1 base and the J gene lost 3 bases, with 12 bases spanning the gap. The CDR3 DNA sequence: TGTGCCAGCAGCTTAGTCGGGCAGGAATACACTGAAGCTTTCTTT. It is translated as CASSLVGQEYTEAFF.

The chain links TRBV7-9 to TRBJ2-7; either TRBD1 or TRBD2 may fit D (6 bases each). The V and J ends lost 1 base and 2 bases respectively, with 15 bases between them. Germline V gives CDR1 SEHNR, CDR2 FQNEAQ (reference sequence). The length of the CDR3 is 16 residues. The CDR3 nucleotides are TGTGCCAGCAGCTTAGAGGGGGGACTGCGGCCCTACGAGCAGTACTTC. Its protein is CASSLEGGLRPYEQYF.

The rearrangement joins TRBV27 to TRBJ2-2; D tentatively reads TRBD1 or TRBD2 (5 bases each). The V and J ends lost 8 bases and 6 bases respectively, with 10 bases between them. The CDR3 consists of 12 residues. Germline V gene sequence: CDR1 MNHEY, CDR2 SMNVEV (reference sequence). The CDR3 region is CASGSGPGELFF. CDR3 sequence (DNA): TGTGCCAGCGGTTCGGGACCCGGGGAGCTGTTTTTT.